Below, 21 T cell receptor beta chains from the same sample are listed, as sequenced in a study of OX40 agonist ivuxolimab in advanced cancers. TCRdb keeps only in-frame clones here, not all; method: immunoSEQ multiplex PCR. The sample consists of tens of thousands of clones, over 75% of them appearing once. This sample comprised CD4+ or CD8+ T cells sorted from blood, obtained in a trial of the OX40 agonist ivuxolimab. The receptors come from an adult with an advanced solid tumor such as melanoma, head and neck, liver or kidney cancer.

The chain couples TRBV15 to TRBJ1-2; no definite D call. Germline loops: CDR1 LNHNV, CDR2 YYDKDF (reference sequence). The CDR3 is made up of 16 amino acids. V shed 3 bases and J shed 0 bases, with 14 bases lying between them. Here the CDR3 DNA reads TGTGCCACCAGCAGGCCCAGAGATAGCACTAACTATGGCTACACCTTC. Translated, it gives CATSRPRDSTNYGYTF. Looking up the rest from reference TRBV15 and TRBJ1-2 gives the full variable domain: DAMVIQNPRYQVTQFGKPVTLSCSQTLNHNVMYWYQQKSSQAPKLLFHYYDKDFNNEADTPDNFQSRRPNTSFCFLDIRSPGLGDTAMYLCATSRPRDSTNYGYTFGSGTRLTVV.

Within the sample, this clone is medium-sized. The chain combines TRBV11-2 with TRBJ2-3; 9 bases line up with TRBD2. This CDR3 has 15 amino acids. The germline gives CDR1 SGHAT, CDR2 FQNNGV. With V trimmed by 4 bases and J by 5 bases, 7 bases remained unmatched. CDR3 in DNA: TGTGCCAGCAGCTCCCTTGCGGGGGGGCGAGATACGCAGTATTTT. This translates into CASSSLAGGRDTQYF. Combining the CDR3 with reference TRBV11-2 and TRBJ2-3 gives the whole variable domain EAGVAQSPRYKIIEKRQSVAFWCNPISGHATLYWYQQILGQGPKLLIQFQNNGVVDDSQLPKDRFSAERLKGVDSTLKIQPAKLEDSAVYLCASSSLAGGRDTQYFGPGTRLTVL.

This chain joins TRBV5-1 and TRBJ2-1, with TRBD2 matching over 14 bases. Trimming at V came to 0 bases and at J to 7 bases, leaving 3 bases not matched to a gene. The CDR3 length is 16 residues. From germline, CDR1 is SGHRS and CDR2 YFSETQ. The CDR3 region has the DNA TGCGCCAGCAGCTTGGTGACTAGCGGGGGGGCTAATGAGCAGTTCTTC. It specifies CASSLVTSGGANEQFF.

The chain joins TRBV11-1 to TRBJ2-3; 10 bases line up with TRBD2. Trimming took 4 bases from V and 0 from J; bases not matched to a gene: 4. The CDR3 is 16 amino acids. The germline V gene encodes CDR1 SGHAT and CDR2 FQDESV (reference sequence). This chain's CDR3 is CASSSTSGSSTDTQYF. The CDR3 DNA is TGTGCCAGCAGCTCGACTAGCGGGTCTAGCACAGATACGCAGTATTTT. Variable domain in full (rest from reference TRBV11-1 and TRBJ2-3): EAEVAQSPRYKITEKSQAVAFWCDPISGHATLYWYRQILGQGPELLVQFQDESVVDDSQLPKDRFSAERLKGVDSTLKIQPAELGDSAMYLCASSSTSGSSTDTQYFGPGTRLTVL.

The chain employs TRBV5-6 and TRBJ1-6; D perhaps matches TRBD1 (6 bases). CDR3 size: 14 residues. Germline V CDR1 and CDR2: SGHDT, YYEEEE. Trimming stripped 0 bases from V and 10 bases from J, with 11 bases between. The CDR3 region is CASSLEGGGSPLHF. The CDR3 DNA sequence: TGTGCCAGCAGCTTGGAAGGGGGAGGATCACCCCTCCACTTT.

V is TRBV14 and J is TRBJ2-1; 9 nucleotides line up with TRBD1. CDR1 and CDR2 from the germline V gene are SGHDN and FVKESK. Trimming removed 1 base from V and 2 bases from J; junction bases left unmatched: 9. CDR3 length: 18 amino acids. CDR3 coding DNA: TGTGCCAGCAGCCAAGCCGGGACAGGGCGGAACGCCTACAATGAGCAGTTCTTC. This gives the protein CASSQAGTGRNAYNEQFF.

This clone was picked up a small number of times. The chain couples TRBV30 to TRBJ1-6; the match to TRBD1 covers 9 bases. Germline V gives CDR1 GTSNPN, CDR2 SVGIG (reference sequence). The CDR3 totals 13 residues. The V segment lost 5 bases and the J segment 5 bases; nucleotides outside the gene matches: 1. The CDR3 bases are TGTGCCTGGGGGACAGGGAATAATTCACCCCTCCACTTT. Its protein is CAWGTGNNSPLHF.

The chain is built from TRBV6-5 and TRBJ1-5; D remains unclear. Germline V gene sequence: CDR1 MNHEY, CDR2 SVGAGI. CDR3 length: 14 amino acids. The V end was cut by 0 bases, the J end by 9 bases, with 12 bases between. CDR3 bases: TGTGCCAGCAGTTACTCTCCGGGCCTGGGGCCCCAGCATTTT. Amino acids: CASSYSPGLGPQHF.

CDR3 DNA sequence: TGTGCCAGCAGTTATATCGGAGTGGGGCCCCACAATGAGCAGTTCTTC. This gives the protein CASSYIGVGPHNEQFF. The J gene is TRBJ2-1, the V gene TRBV6-5; TRBD1 might be the D (5 bases). Germline V gene lookup returns CDR1 MNHEY and CDR2 SVGAGI. The CDR3 loop spans 16 amino acids. Trimming took 3 bases from V and 5 from J, leaving 17 bases between them.

The chain employs TRBV5-1 and TRBJ1-6, with 9 positions matching TRBD1. V lost 0 bases and J lost 9; bases outside the gene matches: 7. CDR1 is SGHRS and CDR2 is YFSETQ in the germline V gene. The CDR3 is made up of 16 amino acids. Here the CDR3 reads CASSLAGQGVTSPLHF. CDR3 nucleotides: TGCGCCAGCAGCTTGGCGGGACAGGGTGTTACTTCACCCCTCCACTTT.

This clone was seen only once. The CDR3, as DNA: TGTGCCAGCAGTGGGACTACCACCGGGGAGCTGTTTTTT. Translation gives CASSGTTTGELFF. The chain carries TRBV6-1 and TRBJ2-2; TRBD2 is a possible D gene (6 bases). CDR3 length: 13 residues. Germline assignment: CDR1 MNHNS and CDR2 SASEGT. V lost 4 bases and J 4 bases, leaving 7 bases between the germline ends.

This clone was recorded a few times. J is TRBJ2-5 and V is TRBV29-1; D unresolved. The V gene's germline CDR1 is SQVTM and CDR2 ANQGSEA. The CDR3 runs 11 residues. Trimming removed 4 bases from V and 5 bases from J, with 8 bases in between. DNA of the CDR3: TGCAGCGTTGTGGTTGGCGAGACCCAGTACTTC. The encoded protein is CSVVVGETQYF.

The chain combines TRBV5-1 with TRBJ1-4, with TRBD1 as a possible D gene (5 bases). Germline CDR1 SGHRS, CDR2 YFSETQ. The CDR3 has 14 residues. Between the trimmed V and J ends, which lost 7 bases and 5 bases, there was a span of 15 bases. CDR3 protein: CASSTGGFNEKLFF. CDR3 bases: TGCGCCAGCTCCACGGGGGGGTTCAATGAAAAACTGTTTTTT.

The chain couples TRBV5-1 to TRBJ2-1, with D possibly TRBD1 on 6 matching bases. This CDR3 comprises 11 residues. V was clipped by 7 bases and J by 7 bases, with 9 bases between them. CDR1 SGHRS and CDR2 YFSETQ come from the germline V gene. The CDR3 sequence is CASATGNEQFF. The CDR3 bases are TGCGCCAGCGCTACAGGGAATGAGCAGTTCTTC.

The V and J genes are TRBV19 and TRBJ1-2; D gene unclear. Germline assignment: CDR1 LNHDA and CDR2 SQIVND (reference sequence). The CDR3 consists of 12 residues. Trimming stripped 8 bases from V and 3 bases from J, with 10 bases between. CDR3 protein: CASRGWDYGYTF. For the CDR3, the DNA is TGTGCCAGTCGCGGGTGGGACTATGGCTACACCTTC.

This chain joins TRBV19 and TRBJ1-1, with no clear D. Trimming shortened V by 7 bases and J by 0 bases, and 9 bases separated the two germline ends. This CDR3 has 13 amino acids. Germline V CDR1 and CDR2: LNHDA, SQIVND (reference sequence). CDR3 loop: CASKQSVNTEAFF. The CDR3 nucleotides read TGTGCCAGTAAGCAGAGCGTGAACACTGAAGCTTTCTTT.

CDR3 coding DNA: TGTGCCAGCAGTGGCTCACAGGGTGCCCAGTACTTC. As protein: CASSGSQGAQYF. This sequence joins TRBV6-6 and TRBJ2-5, with D possibly being TRBD1 (6 bases). CDR3 length: 12 amino acids. Between the trimmed V and J ends, which lost 5 bases and 9 bases, there was a span of 13 bases. Germline V gives CDR1 MNHNY, CDR2 SVGAGI (reference sequence).

This chain links TRBV30 with TRBJ1-1; no definite D call. CDR1 and CDR2 (germline): GTSNPN, SVGIG (reference sequence). V lost 0 bases and J 1 base, leaving 6 bases between the germline ends. The CDR3 is made up of 13 amino acids. The CDR3 sequence is CAWSVRENTEAFF. The CDR3 region has the DNA TGTGCCTGGAGTGTGAGGGAGAACACTGAAGCTTTCTTT.

This chain connects TRBV30 to TRBJ1-2; D unclear. The CDR3 length is 12 residues. Germline V lookup: CDR1 GTSNPN, CDR2 SVGIG (reference sequence). The V gene lost 1 base and the J gene lost 1 base, with 4 bases spanning the gap. CDR3 bases: TGTGCCTGGAGTGGCCTTAACTATGGCTACACCTTC. It codes for CAWSGLNYGYTF.

The chain carries TRBV6-4 and TRBJ1-6; D is perhaps TRBD1 (6 bases). Germline V CDR1 and CDR2: MRHNA, SNTAGT. This CDR3 has 15 residues. Trimming took off 6 bases at V and 6 bases at J, with 15 bases between the two ends. CDR3 nucleotides: TGTGCCAGCAGGGTGCGCGGACAGAGTAATTCACCCCTCCACTTT. This translates into CASRVRGQSNSPLHF.

The chain links TRBV2 to TRBJ1-5; D uncertain. Per germline, CDR1 SNHLY and CDR2 FYNNEI. With 6 bases removed from V and 0 bases from J, the gap between germline ends came to 12 bases. The CDR3 covers 15 residues. DNA of the CDR3: TGTGCCAGCAGCGGGCAGGCTAATAGCAATCAGCCCCAGCATTTT. Encoded protein: CASSGQANSNQPQHF.